One sample yielded the 3 T cell receptor beta chains listed below, sequenced in a study of blood T cell repertoires in COVID-19. TCRdb's table, derived via immunoSEQ multiplex PCR, lists solely in-frame clones and lacks some. The table has more than 200,000 clones, around 86% seen once. The source material was peripheral blood. The origin of the receptors is a woman aged 45-65 years with COVID-19, enrolled during active disease.

CDR3 sequence: CASSPGTVRGQPQHF. The CDR3 DNA is TGTGCCAGTAGCCCGGGGACAGTCAGGGGTCAGCCCCAGCATTTT. V gene TRBV19 combines with J gene TRBJ1-5; 7 bases agree with TRBD1. The V gene end was trimmed by 6 bases and the J gene end by 6 bases; junction bases not matched to a gene: 11. The CDR3 spans 15 residues. Germline values: CDR1 LNHDA, CDR2 SQIVND (reference sequence).

The sample holds a few counts of this clone. The rearrangement uses TRBV29-1 and TRBJ2-5; D is ambiguous. Looked up from germline, CDR1 is SQVTM and CDR2 is ANQGSEA. This CDR3 is 11 amino acids long. Between the trimmed V and J ends, which lost 7 bases and 2 bases, there was a span of 8 bases. In DNA form, the CDR3 reads TGCAGCGCGGCGGTACAAGAGACCCAGTACTTC. As protein: CSAAVQETQYF.

The chain recombines TRBV7-2 with TRBJ1-2; TRBD1 is a possible D gene (5 bases). V was shortened by 1 base and J by 2 bases, with 8 bases between the two germline ends. This CDR3 region has 14 residues. Germline CDR1 and CDR2: SGHTA and FQGNSA. The CDR3 DNA follows: TGTGCCAGCAGCTTAGTAGCAGGGAACTATGGCTACACCTTC. It translates to CASSLVAGNYGYTF.